The clone carrying this T cell receptor beta chain showed up many times. This sample's time point: newly diagnosed GD, antithyroid drugs for less than 3 months. After RNA was extracted from PBMCs, the TCR library was made from it. EDTA tubes held Nine milliliters of peripheral blood from each patient. This sample is drawn from a study of regulatory T cells in long-lasting Graves disease. TCR beta libraries were built with iRepertoire HTBI primers and Arm-PCR of CDR3 regions. TCRdb reprocessed the multiplex PCR reads with MiXCR, giving one entry per CDR3 protein. The sample lists about 440,000 distinct CDR3 sequences, under 15% occurring once. This same sample was also taken into another study, of T cells in Graves' hyperthyroidism and ophthalmopathy.

The sequencing used peripheral blood mononuclear cells (PBMCs), collected at new diagnosis, from a patient treated with antithyroid drugs. This TCR derives from a woman in her thirties with Graves disease.

The CDR3 reads CASSPLAGGPREQYF. CDR3 coding DNA: TGTGCCAGCAGCCCACTAGCGGGAGGGCCGAGAGAGCAGTACTTC. V is TRBV12-3 or TRBV12-4 and J is TRBJ2-3; 13 bases agree with TRBD2. The J call is in doubt because the DNA end fits TRBJ2-7 better. This CDR3 has 15 residues.